This entry lists 28 T cell receptor beta chains sequenced from one sample in a study of Ad26.COV2.S vaccination and SARS-CoV-2 variants. Treatment here: some 20 received Ad26.COV2.S at low or high dose, single or two shots; roughly five received placebo; per-sample allocation not given. The samples date from day 63 after the first vaccine or placebo injection. TCRdb keeps only in-frame clones here, not all; method: immunoSEQ multiplex PCR. The sample lists approximately 250,000 clones, around 85% occurring once. The sample consisted of peripheral blood, taken in a trial of Ad26.COV2.S vaccine versus placebo. The receptors were sampled from a person between 18 and 65 years old who received the Ad26.COV2.S COVID-19 vaccine or a placebo.

This clone was observed a few times. The chain uses TRBV7-8 and TRBJ2-2, with 9 bases aligning to TRBD1. This CDR3 has 16 amino acids. Germline assignment: CDR1 SGHVS and CDR2 FQNEAQ. V lost 1 base and J lost 6; bases outside the gene matches: 6. CDR3 sequence reads: CASSLDPTGGAGELFF. The CDR3 nucleotides are TGTGCCAGCAGCTTAGACCCGACAGGGGGTGCCGGGGAGCTGTTTTTT.

The chain employs TRBV11-2 and TRBJ1-5; D remains unclear. Trimming stripped 5 bases from V and 0 bases from J, with 11 bases between. The CDR3 loop spans 15 amino acids. Germline CDR1 is SGHAT and CDR2 is FQNNGV. CDR3 DNA: TGTGCCAGCAGCCAAGAAGGGATTAGCAATCAGCCCCAGCATTTT. Protein sequence: CASSQEGISNQPQHF.

The chain has TRBV4-1 and TRBJ1-1, with 7 bases identical to TRBD1. The CDR3 extends over 13 amino acids. Trimming at V came to 2 bases and at J to 7 bases, leaving 4 bases not matched to a gene. Per germline, CDR1 MGHRA and CDR2 YSYEKL. The CDR3 region has the DNA TGCGCCAGCAGCCAAAATAGGGACAGTGAAGCTTTCTTT. Translated, it gives CASSQNRDSEAFF.

The chain joins TRBV6-5 to TRBJ2-2, with D hard to call. Per germline, CDR1 MNHEY and CDR2 SVGAGI. Trimming removed 6 bases from V and 6 bases from J, with 8 bases in between. The CDR3 totals 12 residues. The CDR3 is CASSRSAGELFF. The DNA of the CDR3 is TGTGCCAGCAGCCGAAGCGCCGGGGAGCTGTTTTTT.

In its sample, this clone was seen a few times. This chain connects TRBV6-6 to TRBJ2-2, with D unresolved. From germline, CDR1 is MNHNY and CDR2 SVGAGI (reference sequence). The CDR3 contains 13 residues. V lost 3 bases and J lost 4, with 6 bases in between. The CDR3 DNA reads as TGTGCCAGCAGTTATTGGGGCACCGGGGAGCTGTTTTTT. Amino acid sequence: CASSYWGTGELFF.

This rearrangement joins TRBV4-2 to TRBJ1-2; 8 nucleotides agree with TRBD1. Germline V gene sequence: CDR1 LGHNA, CDR2 YNFKEQ. V shed 0 bases, J shed 4 bases, and the junction held 4 bases outside the gene matches. The CDR3 is made up of 15 amino acids. CDR3 protein: CASSQDGTGIYGYTF. The CDR3 DNA follows: TGTGCCAGCAGCCAAGACGGGACAGGAATCTATGGCTACACCTTC.

J is TRBJ2-1 and V is TRBV7-3; 14 bases match TRBD2. The CDR3 spans 15 residues. The germline CDR1 and CDR2 sequences are SGHTA and FQGTGA. Unmatched junction bases numbered 6, after V lost 5 bases and J lost 9 bases. For the CDR3, the DNA is TGTGCCAGCAGCCCCGGGACTAGCGGGAGTTCTGAGCAGTTCTTC. It codes for CASSPGTSGSSEQFF.

This clone is a singleton in its sample. The V gene is TRBV9, the J gene TRBJ2-5, with D maybe TRBD1 (6 bases). Germline V gives CDR1 SGDLS, CDR2 YYNGEE. The CDR3 runs 14 residues. V was pared by 0 bases and J by 5 bases, with 11 bases between. The CDR3 protein is CASSVGPGAETQYF. CDR3 in DNA: TGTGCCAGCAGCGTAGGCCCAGGGGCGGAGACCCAGTACTTC.

This chain connects TRBV6-1 to TRBJ1-6; D unresolved. Germline V gene sequence: CDR1 MNHNS, CDR2 SASEGT. V dropped 2 bases and J dropped 8 bases, with 19 bases sitting between them. The CDR3 sequence is 17 residues long. The CDR3 here is CASSESFVSDVYSPLHF. In DNA, the CDR3 is TGTGCCAGCAGTGAAAGCTTCGTGTCAGATGTGTATTCACCCCTCCACTTT.

The J gene is TRBJ2-5, the V gene TRBV7-3, with 9 bases identical to TRBD2. Germline V lookup: CDR1 SGHTA, CDR2 FQGTGA. This CDR3 has 16 amino acids. With V trimmed by 2 bases and J by 4 bases, 8 bases remained unmatched. The CDR3 is CASSLLPAGGLETQYF. CDR3 coding DNA: TGTGCCAGCAGCTTACTTCCAGCGGGGGGATTAGAGACCCAGTACTTC.

This chain uses TRBV5-1 with TRBJ2-2; the D gene is possibly TRBD2 (5 bases). The CDR3 sequence is 15 residues long. CDR1 is SGHRS, CDR2 YFSETQ, per germline. V was clipped by 2 bases and J by 1 base, with 9 bases between them. CDR3 residues: CASSLGGGNTGELFF. CDR3 nucleotide sequence: TGCGCCAGCAGCTTAGGTGGAGGGAACACCGGGGAGCTGTTTTTT.

The chain employs TRBV5-4 and TRBJ2-1; 13 positions match TRBD2. The CDR3 contains 17 residues. CDR1 is SGHNT and CDR2 is YYREEE in the germline V gene (reference sequence). J gave up 6 bases and V 4 bases, and 10 bases lay outside the gene matches. This chain's CDR3 is CASSLRTSGRRGNEQFF. The CDR3, as DNA: TGTGCCAGCAGCCTAAGGACTAGCGGGAGACGGGGCAATGAGCAGTTCTTC.

The chain employs TRBV21-1 and TRBJ1-3. TRBV21-1 is described as a pseudogene. The CDR3 spans 16 residues. Here the CDR3 DNA reads TGTGCCAGCACCTCAGTGGGGAGAGTCTCTGGAAACACCATATATTTT. Its protein product is CASTSVGRVSGNTIYF.

CDR3 region: CASSQEPGGHNEQFF. The DNA for the CDR3 is TGCGCCAGCAGCCAAGAGCCGGGAGGGCACAATGAGCAGTTCTTC. V gene TRBV4-3 combines with J gene TRBJ2-1, with 8 nucleotides matching TRBD2. The V and J ends lost 0 bases and 5 bases, in that order; junction bases with no gene match: 3. Germline-derived CDR1 and CDR2 are LGHNA and YSLEER. The CDR3 loop spans 15 amino acids.

The chain employs TRBV5-6 and TRBJ2-1; the match to TRBD2 covers 8 bases. J gave up 14 bases and V 4 bases, and 5 bases lay outside the gene matches. Germline V lookup: CDR1 SGHDT, CDR2 YYEEEE. The CDR3 is made up of 11 amino acids. The CDR3 protein is CASSPGTREFF. The CDR3 DNA reads TGTGCCAGCAGCCCCGGGACTAGAGAGTTCTTC. Together with reference TRBV5-6 and TRBJ2-1, the CDR3 gives the full variable domain: DAGVTQSPTHLIKTRGQQVTLRCSPKSGHDTVSWYQQALGQGPQFIFQYYEEEERQRGNFPDRFSGHQFPNYSSELNVNALLLGDSALYLCASSPGTREFFGPGTRLTVL.

The rearrangement joins TRBV18 to TRBJ2-7; 8 bases are a match to TRBD1. V was pared by 4 bases and J by 4 bases, with 6 bases of the junction left unmatched. The V gene's germline CDR1 is KGHSH and CDR2 LQKENI. The CDR3 runs 14 residues. The CDR3 coding sequence is TGTGCCAGCTCACGCGCAGGGGGCAGGTACGAGCAGTACGTC. Residues: CASSRAGGRYEQYV.

Of note for this clone: The same CDR3 arises from other DNA sequences in this sample as well. V usage is TRBV6-5 and J usage is TRBJ1-5; possibly TRBD1 for D (5 bases). V was cut by 6 bases and J by 1 base, with 10 bases left in between. Germline lookup yields CDR1 MNHEY and CDR2 SVGAGI. The CDR3 is 14 amino acids. The CDR3 here is CASSPRDSNQPQHF. CDR3 coding DNA: TGTGCCAGCAGCCCCCGGGACAGCAATCAGCCCCAGCATTTT.

V and J are TRBV11-2 and TRBJ1-1; unclear D gene. From germline, CDR1 is SGHAT and CDR2 FQNNGV. The CDR3 totals 15 residues. Between the trimmed V and J ends, which lost 4 bases and 0 bases, there was a span of 12 bases. In nucleotides, the CDR3 is TGTGCCAGCAGCTCCACACGAGGGCTGAACACTGAAGCTTTCTTT. This codes for CASSSTRGLNTEAFF.

The J gene is TRBJ1-3, the V gene TRBV21-1. TRBV21-1 is reported as a pseudogene. The CDR3 has 15 amino acids. CDR3 region: CASSPDRGSGNTIYF. Here the CDR3 DNA reads TGTGCTAGCAGCCCCGACAGAGGGTCTGGAAACACCATATATTTT.

The chain employs TRBV6-6 and TRBJ1-4; tentative D call: TRBD1 (5 bases). The CDR3 sequence is 15 residues long. The germline V and J ends were trimmed by 8 bases and 1 base, with 14 bases remaining between them. The germline gives CDR1 MNHNY, CDR2 SVGAGI (reference sequence). CDR3 sequence (DNA): TGTGCCAGCGGGGCGGGGTCGTTAACTAATGAAAAACTGTTTTTT. Amino acids: CASGAGSLTNEKLFF.

The J gene is TRBJ1-1, the V gene TRBV6-1, with a tentative D call TRBD1 (5 bases). Germline CDR1 reads MNHNS; CDR2 reads SASEGT. Trimming cost V 1 base and J 2 bases, with 8 bases left between them. CDR3 length: 14 amino acids. The CDR3 DNA reads as TGTGCCAGCAGTGAAGGGGGGGTAAACACTGAAGCTTTCTTT. Amino acid sequence: CASSEGGVNTEAFF.

J is TRBJ2-3 and V is TRBV7-2; the D is unclear. The CDR3 sequence is 15 residues long. The V gene lost 5 bases and the J gene lost 2 bases, with 14 bases spanning the gap. Germline loops: CDR1 SGHTA, CDR2 FQGNSA. The CDR3 spells CASSSYRPDTDTQYF. The CDR3 region has the DNA TGTGCCAGCAGCAGCTACCGACCGGACACAGATACGCAGTATTTT.

This chain links TRBV20-1 with TRBJ2-3; D remains ambiguous. The V gene's germline CDR1 is DFQATT and CDR2 SNEGSKA (reference sequence). Between the trimmed V and J ends, which lost 5 bases and 4 bases, there was a span of 7 bases. The CDR3 length is 11 residues. The CDR3 DNA is TGCAGTGCTCTAGTTTCAGATACGCAGTATTTT. As protein: CSALVSDTQYF.

The CDR3 protein is CASSPPQGTNEKLFF. The DNA of the CDR3 is TGTGCCAGCTCACCACCGCAAGGGACTAATGAAAAACTGTTTTTT. The V gene is TRBV18, the J gene TRBJ1-4; D is unclear. Per germline, CDR1 KGHSH and CDR2 LQKENI. CDR3 size: 15 residues. V was cut by 0 bases and J by 2 bases, with 7 bases left in between.

The gene calls are TRBV14 and TRBJ1-2; no firm D call. Deletions cut 4 bases from V and 0 bases from J, with 12 bases between. The germline V gene has CDR1 SGHDN and CDR2 FVKESK. This CDR3 spans 15 amino acids. CDR3 nucleotide sequence: TGTGCCAGCAGCCCCCGGACGGGAGCTAACTATGGCTACACCTTC. Protein product: CASSPRTGANYGYTF.

V usage is TRBV19 and J usage is TRBJ2-4, with D possibly being TRBD1 or TRBD2 (5 bases each). Germline V lookup: CDR1 LNHDA, CDR2 SQIVND (reference sequence). This CDR3 comprises 16 residues. Trimming stripped 2 bases from V and 7 bases from J, with 18 bases between. The CDR3 DNA follows: TGTGCCAGTAGTATAAAGGTGTGGGGGTCAGTGAACATTCAGTACTTC. As protein: CASSIKVWGSVNIQYF.

The chain carries TRBV15 and TRBJ2-3; 14 positions match TRBD2. The germline V gene encodes CDR1 LNHNV and CDR2 YYDKDF (reference sequence). This CDR3 is built from 17 residues. Trimming at V came to 5 bases and at J to 0 bases, leaving 4 bases not matched to a gene. CDR3 loop: CATSGGLAGASTDTQYF. CDR3 bases: TGTGCCACCAGCGGGGGACTAGCGGGGGCTAGCACAGATACGCAGTATTTT.

This clone was seen only a few times. The chain combines TRBV27 with TRBJ1-2; tentative D call: TRBD1 (6 bases). The CDR3 is 13 amino acids. CDR1 and CDR2 from the germline V gene are MNHEY and SMNVEV (reference sequence). V gave up 3 bases and J gave up 4 bases, with 9 bases separating them. The CDR3, as DNA: TGTGCCAGCAGTTTCAGGGGAGGCTATGGCTACACCTTC. Encoded protein: CASSFRGGYGYTF.